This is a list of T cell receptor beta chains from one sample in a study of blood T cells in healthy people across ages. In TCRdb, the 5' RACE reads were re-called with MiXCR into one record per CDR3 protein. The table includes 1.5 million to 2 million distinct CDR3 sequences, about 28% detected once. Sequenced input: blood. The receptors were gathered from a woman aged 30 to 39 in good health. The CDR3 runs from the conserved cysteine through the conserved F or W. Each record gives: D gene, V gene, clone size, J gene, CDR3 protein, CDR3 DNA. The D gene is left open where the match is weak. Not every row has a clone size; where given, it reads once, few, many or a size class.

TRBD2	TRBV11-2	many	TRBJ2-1	CASSLAGTSGAYYNEQFF	TGTGCCAGCAGCTTAGCTGGGACTAGCGGGGCTTACTACAATGAGCAGTTCTTC
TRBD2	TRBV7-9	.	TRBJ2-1	CASSSKTFGTSGVYNEQFF	TGTGCCAGCAGCTCGAAAACATTCGGGACTAGCGGGGTCTACAATGAGCAGTTCTTC
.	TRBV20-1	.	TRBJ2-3	CSASVSPGDAQYF	TGCAGTGCTAGTGTCTCACCGGGGGATGCGCAGTATTTT
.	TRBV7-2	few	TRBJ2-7	CASSLAFYYEQYF	TGTGCCAGCAGCTTAGCGTTTTACTACGAGCAGTACTTC
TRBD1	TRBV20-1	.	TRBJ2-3	CCALGQGWGNTQYF	TGCTGTGCATTGGGACAGGGCTGGGGGAATACGCAGTATTTT
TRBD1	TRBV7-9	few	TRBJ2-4	CVSSTYRGAKNIQYF	TGTGTCAGCAGCACCTACAGGGGAGCCAAAAACATTCAGTACTTC
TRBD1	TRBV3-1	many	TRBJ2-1	CASSQGTDNEQFF	TGTGCCAGCAGTCAGGGGACAGACAATGAGCAGTTCTTC
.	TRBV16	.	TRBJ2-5	CASSQYRGKETQYF	TGTGCCAGCAGCCAATATCGGGGGAAAGAGACCCAGTACTTC
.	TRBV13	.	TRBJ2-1	CASTLLQRNEQFF	TGTGCCAGCACCTTACTACAGCGGAATGAGCAGTTCTTC
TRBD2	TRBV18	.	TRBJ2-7	CASSPLAGPTSSISEQYF	TGTGCCAGCTCACCACTGGCAGGGCCGACTAGCTCTATCAGCGAGCAGTACTTC
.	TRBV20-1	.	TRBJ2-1	CSAPPRGVGTYNEQFF	TGCAGTGCTCCCCCCCGGGGAGTTGGGACGTACAATGAGCAGTTCTTC